The entry that follows covers one T cell receptor beta chain sequence. TCRdb used MiXCR to call clones anew from the PCR reads. The profile shows around 7,800 clones, 28% of them singletons. Each patient came to thyroid surgery without any prior treatment (of any kind). This sample stems from a study of metastatic and nonmetastatic thyroid tumors. Study information: Peripheral blood and tumor or nodule samples from malignant and benign thyroid patients were compared.

Germline V CDR1 and CDR2: MNHEY, SMNVEV (reference sequence). CDR3 length: 14 amino acids. V lost 4 bases and J 4 bases, leaving 14 bases between the germline ends. This TCR derives from a male donor with papillary thyroid cancer or a benign thyroid nodule (not recorded which). Some clones in this sample may be carry-over from other donors' samples. This sequence joins TRBV27 and TRBJ2-7; unclear D gene. The sequencing sample was made of adjacent normal tissue. CDR3: CASSSAAKEYEQYF. CDR3 coding DNA: TGTGCCAGCAGTTCAGCAGCGAAAGAGTACGAGCAGTACTTC.